Sequencing of this T cell receptor beta chain was carried out in a study of blood T cell repertoires in COVID-19. Across the whole study: Samples came from the United States, Italy and Spain, spanning acute and convalescent COVID-19.

In the original workflow: Nucleated cell counts were estimated from reference gene primer amplification. The data were produced by immunoSEQ multiplex PCR, yet TCRdb's version contains in-frame clones alone and is incomplete. The D gene and trimming were derived from the DNA, and the V and J assignments and clone size from that table. The table lists nearly 350,000 clones, roughly 87% of them singletons. Participants were placed into cohorts based on the clinical history they reported. Donors in Cohort 3 counted as recovered after two negative PCRs, clearance, or symptom resolution. The CDR3 is made up of 13 amino acids. Germline V CDR1 and CDR2: KGHDR, SFDVKD. The J segment lost 8 bases and the V segment lost 5 bases, leaving 4 bases of the junction unmatched.

This chain uses TRBV24-1 with TRBJ1-4, with TRBD1 matching over 7 bases. This TCR came from a woman aged 25-40 years who had recovered from COVID-19. The sample comprised PBMCs or T cells enriched from blood (not recorded which). In DNA form, the CDR3 reads TGTGCCACCAGTGCGAGGGACAGAGAAAAACTGTTTTTT. Amino acids: CATSARDREKLFF.